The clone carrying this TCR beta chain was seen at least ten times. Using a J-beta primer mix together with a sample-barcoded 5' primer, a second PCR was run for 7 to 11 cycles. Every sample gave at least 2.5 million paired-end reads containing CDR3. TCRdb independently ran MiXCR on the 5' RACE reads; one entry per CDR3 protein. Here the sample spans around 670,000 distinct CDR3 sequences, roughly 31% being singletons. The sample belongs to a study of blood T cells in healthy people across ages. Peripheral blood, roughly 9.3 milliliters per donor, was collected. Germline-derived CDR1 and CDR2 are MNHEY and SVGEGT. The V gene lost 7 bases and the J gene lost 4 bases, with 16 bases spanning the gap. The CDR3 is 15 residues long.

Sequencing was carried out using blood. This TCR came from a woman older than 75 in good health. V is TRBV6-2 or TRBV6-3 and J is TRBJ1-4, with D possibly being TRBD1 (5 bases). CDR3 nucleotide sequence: TGTGCCAGCAATCCCGCGGGACGCATTAATGAAAAACTGTTTTTT. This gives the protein CASNPAGRINEKLFF.